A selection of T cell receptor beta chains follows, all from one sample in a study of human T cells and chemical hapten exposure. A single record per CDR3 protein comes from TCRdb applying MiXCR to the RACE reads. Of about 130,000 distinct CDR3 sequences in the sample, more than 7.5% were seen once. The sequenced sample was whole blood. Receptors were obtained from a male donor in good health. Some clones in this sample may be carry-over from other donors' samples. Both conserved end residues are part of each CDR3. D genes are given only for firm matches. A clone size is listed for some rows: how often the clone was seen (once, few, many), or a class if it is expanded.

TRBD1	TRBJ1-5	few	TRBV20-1	TGCAGTGCTAGGCAGGGGGGAAATAGCAATCAGCCCCAGCATTTT	CSARQGGNSNQPQHF
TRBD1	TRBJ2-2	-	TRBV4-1	TGCGCCAGCAGGACAGGGGGAAGGACCGGGGAGCTGTTTTTT	CASRTGGRTGELFF
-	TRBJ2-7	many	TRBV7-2	TGTGCCAGCAGCCGCGGACCCCGGGAGCAGTACTTC	CASSRGPREQYF
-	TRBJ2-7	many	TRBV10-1	TGCGCCAGCAGTGAGGGGTGGGAGCAGTACTTC	CASSEGWEQYF
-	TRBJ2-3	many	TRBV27	TGTGCCAGCACCCAGGGGCCCAGCACAGATACGCAGTATTTT	CASTQGPSTDTQYF
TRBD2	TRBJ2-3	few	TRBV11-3	TGTGCCAGCAGCTTACCTAGCGGGGGGGTAGATACGCAGTATTTT	CASSLPSGGVDTQYF
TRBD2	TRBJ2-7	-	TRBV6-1	TGTGCCAGCAGCTTGGGACTAGCGGGAGGCTCCTACGAGCAGTACTTC	CASSLGLAGGSYEQYF
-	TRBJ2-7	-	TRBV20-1	TGCAGTGCTAGAGATGTCGGATACGAGCAGTACTTC	CSARDVGYEQYF
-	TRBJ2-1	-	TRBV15	TGTGCCACCAGCAGATTGAGTCCGGGAAAGTACAATGAGCAGTTCTTC	CATSRLSPGKYNEQFF
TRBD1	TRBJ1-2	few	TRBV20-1	TGCAGTGCTAGAGATCGACAACCGGGACAGGGGGCGGAGGGCTACACCTTC	CSARDRQPGQGAEGYTF
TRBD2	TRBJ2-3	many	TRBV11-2	TGTGCCAGCAGCTTAGATAGCGGGAGGACAGATACGCAGTATTTT	CASSLDSGRTDTQYF
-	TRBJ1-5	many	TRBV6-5	TGTGCCAGCAGTTACTCGCGGGGGAGCCAGCCCCAGCATTTT	CASSYSRGSQPQHF
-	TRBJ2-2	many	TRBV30	TGTGCCTGGAGTCCTCAGATCGGGGAGCTGTTTTTT	CAWSPQIGELFF
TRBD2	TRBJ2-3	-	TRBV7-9	TGTGCCAGCAGCTTCTATCGACTGACTAGCGGGAGAAATAGGTCGACAGATACGCAGTATTTT	CASSFYRLTSGRNRSTDTQYF
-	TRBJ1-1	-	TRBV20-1	TGCAGTGCTAGGGACCCGACAGACATGAACACTGAAGCTTTCTTT	CSARDPTDMNTEAFF
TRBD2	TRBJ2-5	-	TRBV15	TGTGCCACCAGCAGAAAGATAGCGGGGGTAGAGACCCAGTACTTC	CATSRKIAGVETQYF
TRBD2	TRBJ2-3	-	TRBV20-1	TGCAGTGCTAGCCCCCTAGCGGCTGGAGATACGCAGTATTTT	CSASPLAAGDTQYF
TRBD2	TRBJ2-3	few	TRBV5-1	TGCGCCAGCAGGCCCATCGGGGGGTCAGATACGCAGTATTTT	CASRPIGGSDTQYF
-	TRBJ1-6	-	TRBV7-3	TGTGCCAGCAGCTTATATGGGGGGACGGGTTCACCCCTCCACTTT	CASSLYGGTGSPLHF
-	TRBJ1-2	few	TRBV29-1	TGCAGCGTTGAAGTAGCGCAGGACTATGGCTACACCTTC	CSVEVAQDYGYTF
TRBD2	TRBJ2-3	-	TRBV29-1	TGCAGCGCGGGCGGGAGGTGGATAGATACGCAGTATTTT	CSAGGRWIDTQYF
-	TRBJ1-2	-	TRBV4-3	TGCGCCAGCAGCCACGTCGACAGCTTTTTTAACTATGGCTACACCTTC	CASSHVDSFFNYGYTF
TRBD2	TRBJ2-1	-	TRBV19	TGTGCCAGTAGTATCGGGGCAGGGCCAACTAGCGGGAGTATGCGGGATGAGCAGTTCTTC	CASSIGAGPTSGSMRDEQFF
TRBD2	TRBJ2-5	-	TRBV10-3	TGTGCCATCAGTGACGTAGGACTAGCGGGACGACAAGAGACCCAGTACTTC	CAISDVGLAGRQETQYF